Sequencing of this T cell receptor beta chain was carried out in a study of cytomegalovirus exposure and HLA in healthy donors (dated by TCRdb to 2017 to 2019). In terms of the full investigation: An earlier analysis of about 560 of the donors reported about 300 Gb of sequence data and some 110 million unique TCR beta sequences obtained from about 180 million T cells. An early release covering 550 to 650 HLA-typed donors comprised about 320 gigabases of sequencing data and tens of millions of unique TCR sequences. Among the approximately 400 genotyped donors, approximately 77% belonged to the genetic ancestry cluster associated with self-reported Caucasian donors. The study aimed to test whether cataloging public T cell receptors could reveal signatures of past pathogen exposure. Using immunosequencing, the study profiled T cell repertoires from 550 to 750 subjects and related those repertoires to cytomegalovirus serostatus. Along with the roughly 700-subject first cohort, a separate validation cohort of over a hundred different subjects was used. To predict cytomegalovirus infection status, the study brought together high-throughput TCR immunosequencing, statistical association of individual TCRs with disease status, and machine learning. A later analysis re-analyzed previously published TCR beta repertoires from roughly 630 donors and added high-resolution HLA genotyping to study TCR occurrence patterns. The later analysis used no new phenotypic data to find candidate immune exposures, relying instead on TCR beta sequences and their occurrence across donors. An earlier analysis of about 600 of the donors used high-throughput TCR beta sequencing to judge whether each TCR beta V gene segment behaved as functional or pseudogenic. Alongside the repertoire data, information on donor age, sex, ethnicity and CMV serostatus was compiled. A later genetic analysis used genome-wide SNP genotypes for about three fifths of the 666 donors, treating that subset as a discovery cohort. All discovery cohort repertoires had been generated on a single sequencing platform. Class I and class II HLA loci were covered by the typing at four-digit resolution. Typing coverage differed by locus: A, B, C, DRB1 and DQB1 were typed in about 629-640 donors, DQA1 in around 500, DPA1 in some 610, and DPB1 in approximately 450. Roughly 5 DR-DQ haplotypes were handled as single units for association and clustering because linkage in the cohort was strong. Across about 380 genotyped donors of the cohort, an average of approximately 220,000 unique TCR beta nucleotide sequences per donor were sequenced, and 15% to 20% of those sequences were non-productive.

Including cysteine and phenylalanine, the CDR3 has 11 amino acids. Just the 33-base CDR3 DNA is kept, in frame starting at base 1. V and J are truncated by 5 bases and 14 bases respectively, leaving an intervening sequence of 18 bases. Based on the germline V gene (reference sequence), the CDR1 and CDR2 sequences are GTSNPN and SVGIG. The cohort was made up of under 800 healthy bone marrow donors. All cohort members were sampled while nominally healthy, although unrecorded immune exposures were likely present. The donor tested CMV seropositive and was one of the 289 seropositive cohort members. Each donor provided a peripheral blood sample, and peripheral blood mononuclear cells were used for TCR beta sequencing. The Qiagen DNeasy Blood Extraction Kit was used to extract genomic DNA from the blood cell samples. What the study reported, not specific to this receptor: Because counts were too low, about 15 rarely observed V segments, including chromosome 9 orphons, were left out of the earlier analysis of 587 of the donors. Presence/absence analyses assumed roughly uniform sequencing depth across donors, an assumption that may not hold. In vitro tests confirmed that a few of the cytomegalovirus-associated TCR beta chains recognize cytomegalovirus antigens. A group of highly shared sequence variants was considered likely to be a technical artifact of the sequencing pipeline. A later analysis found that TCR association rates varied across HLA loci, with DRB1 alleles showing the most associated TCRs and HLA-C alleles the fewest. Linkage disequilibrium might explain the correlated functional status among segregating V segments, but an unknown experimental factor could not be ruled out. A further reported finding was that TCR beta sequences accurately predicted the HLA-A and HLA-B alleles for most subjects in the first cohort. Across donors, most TCR sequences were observed very rarely, whereas some public TCRs were present in many individuals. CMV serostatus was the only immune exposure information available for the cohort. The study gave a list of 150 to 200 TCR beta chains associated with cytomegalovirus. In a later genetic analysis, a missense DCLRE1C variant was associated with V-gene and J-gene trimming of TCR beta chains, and the association was replicated in an independent cohort. According to the authors, the approach could potentially be generalized to other disease states and immunological phenotypes. The classifier was reported to diagnose cytomegalovirus status with high specificity and sensitivity in both the original cohort and the validation cohort. In a later analysis, HLA-associated TCR beta chains were found to be more clonally expanded and to have lower generation probabilities than equally common non-associated chains. In an earlier analysis of about 540 of the donors, most TCR beta V segments were observed in productive rearrangements about 90% or about 30% of the time, broadly matching IMGT annotations. Assigning TCR associations to individual alleles was difficult when HLA alleles, especially DR and DQ, strongly co-occurred. Compared with the roughly 670-donor mean, donors in an Asian-associated ancestry cluster had fewer N-insertions in productive TCRs, according to a later genetic analysis. Because HLA typing was unavailable for some donors at each locus, only the typed subset was used in association tests. At a false discovery rate of 0.05, a later analysis linked 16,000 or so TCR beta sequences to specific HLA alleles. A later analysis found that most CMV-associated TCR beta chains appeared HLA-restricted, with HLA associations seemingly driven largely by CMV exposure. This cohort had only TCR beta chains sequenced, and the lack of alpha or paired-chain data limited which features could be detected. In a later analysis, several top co-occurrence clusters were reported to appear linked to parvovirus B19, influenza, CMV and Epstein-Barr virus. Because the 87-base-pair reads could not distinguish some IMGT-functional V segments, including TRBV6-2 and TRBV6-3, those segments were excluded.

To note about this clone: Its recognized antigen is unknown. No base quality values were provided; no much bigger clone lies one nucleotide off.

The protocol used for the library was the immunoSEQ multiplex PCR assay. For the multiplex PCR, a mixture combining 60 forward primers for TCR Vbeta segments and 13 reverse primers for TCR Jbeta segments was used. A multiplex PCR assay on genomic DNA amplified the CDR3 region of rearranged TCR beta genes. Amplified TCR beta libraries were sequenced as 87-base-pair reads on the Illumina HiSeq System. The paper's data handling went like this. In a later analysis, some 80 million unique TCR beta chains were counted across the roughly 700 repertoires, and some 10 million of these chains were shared by at least two donors. To remove PCR and sequencing errors, raw reads were error-corrected and collapsed into unique sequences using a nearest-neighbor algorithm that merged closely related sequences. To assign V, D and J gene segments, CDR3 sequences were aligned to IMGT reference sequences. Each retained sequence needed at least a six-nucleotide match to both a V gene segment and a J gene segment. Rearrangements were classified as productive when the CDR3 lacked stop codons and remained in frame with V and J, and all other rearrangements were classified as non-productive. CDR3 was defined according to IMGT convention as the region running from the second conserved V-encoded cysteine to the conserved J-encoded phenylalanine. The earlier analysis of 450 to 750 of the donors excluded any sequence lacking an unambiguous match to a single V gene segment. An earlier analysis of 500 to 700 of the donors classified V segments as functional when productive rearrangements were above 56.7% and as segregating when the standard deviation between donors was above 5%. To diagnose cytomegalovirus status from the catalog of TCR beta chain sequences, a statistical classification framework was built. A later analysis assigned V and J genes by comparing TCR nucleotide sequences with IMGT/GENE-DB human TR gene sequences. In a later analysis, CDR3 sequences and most-parsimonious VDJ recombination scenarios were assigned using the TCRdist pipeline. In a later analysis, each TCR beta chain was defined by its CDR3 amino acid sequence together with its V-gene family, and reads lacking a unique V-gene family were excluded. As a way to deal with suspected cross-contamination and a sequencing artifact, a later analysis dropped roughly 620 nucleotide sequences that were highly shared and had low generation probability. In a later analysis, a clonal expansion index for each public chain was calculated from normalized within-repertoire ranks of inferred template counts. In a later analysis, generation probabilities were computed using a VDJ recombination model fitted to out-of-frame rearrangements, and the results were checked against IGoR. In a later analysis, hypergeometric tests were used to score TCR-TCR, TCR-HLA and TCR-CMV co-occurrence, with a repertoire-size bias correction applied to TCR pairs. False discovery rates were estimated in a later analysis by permuting HLA or CMV assignments 20 times. A later analysis grouped co-occurring TCRs with DBSCAN, adding TCRdist sequence similarity when clustering within HLA-allele-positive subsets. For co-occurrence clustering, repertoires with fewer than 30,000 or more than 120,000 public chains were excluded, along with about five repertoires with anomalous nucleotide sharing. TCRdb took over this immuneACCESS table, retaining in-frame rearrangements with V and J assigned. Such tables are incomplete; in checked studies, under half of the missing clones stem from an unresolved V gene, and the remainder is unexplained. The V and J calls and clone size come from that table; D and trimming were worked out from the DNA. The sample table contains some 180,000 clones; only one count was recorded for around 82% of them. Together, the top ten hold about 2.5% of the sample.

The origin of this receptor is a woman younger than 45 in good health and CMV-seropositive. Sequenced material: PBMCs. Recombination linked TRBV30 to TRBJ1-2; the D region possibly corresponds to TRBD1 (5 bases align). In nucleotide form, the sequence is TGTGCCTGGGACGTCGGGGGAGGGTTAACCTTC. Translated, it gives CAWDVGGGLTF.